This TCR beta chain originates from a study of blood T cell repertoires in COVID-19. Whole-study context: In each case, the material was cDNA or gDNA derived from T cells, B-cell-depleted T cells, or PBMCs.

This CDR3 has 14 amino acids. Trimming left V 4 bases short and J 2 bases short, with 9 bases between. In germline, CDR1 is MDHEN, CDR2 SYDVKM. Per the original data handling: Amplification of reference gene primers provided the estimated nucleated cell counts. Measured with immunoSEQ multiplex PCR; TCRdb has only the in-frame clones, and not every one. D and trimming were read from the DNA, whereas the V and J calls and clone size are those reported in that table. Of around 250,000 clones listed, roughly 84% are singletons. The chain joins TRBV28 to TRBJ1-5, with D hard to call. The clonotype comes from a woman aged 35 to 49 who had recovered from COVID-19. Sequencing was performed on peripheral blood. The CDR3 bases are TGTGCCAGCAGTTGGCCCCTCGGCAATCAGCCCCAGCATTTT. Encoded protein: CASSWPLGNQPQHF.